Following are 2 T cell receptor beta chains from one sample sequenced in a study of tumor-infiltrating lymphocytes in localized non-small cell lung cancer. The table came from immunoSEQ multiplex PCR; TCRdb's copy has only in-frame clones and leaves some out. The sample includes about 13,000 clones, roughly 80% seen only once; the top ten take around 15%. The specimen was uninvolved lung tissue not adjacent to the tumor. The receptors derive from a human donor with non-small cell lung cancer.

The chain joins TRBV12-5 to TRBJ2-2; 10 bases line up with TRBD1. CDR3 size: 19 residues. Germline V CDR1 and CDR2: LGHNT, FRNRAP. Trimming cost V 6 bases and J 5 bases; bases outside gene matches: 18. The CDR3 region is CASGPDRGLGLAETGELFF. DNA for the CDR3: TGTGCTAGTGGCCCCGACAGGGGGCTTGGACTAGCAGAAACCGGGGAGCTGTTTTTT.

The chain is built from TRBV7-6 and TRBJ2-5; D unclear. Trimming removed 1 base from V and 4 bases from J, with 7 bases in between. Looked up from germline, CDR1 is SGHVS and CDR2 is FNYEAQ. The CDR3 length is 13 residues. The CDR3 nucleotides read TGTGCCAGCAGCTTAGAGTCCCCAGAGACCCAGTACTTC. As protein: CASSLESPETQYF.